Detailed here is one T cell receptor beta chain. Its antigen remains unknown. A second PCR of roughly 7 to 11 cycles used a sample-barcoded 5' primer and a J-beta primer mix. TCRdb used MiXCR to reprocess the 5' RACE reads, holding one entry per CDR3 protein. The sample contains 550,000 to 800,000 distinct CDR3 sequences, around 32% of which appear only once. This sample is part of a study of blood T cells in healthy people across ages. Study-level findings and limits: Higher diversity and more naive CD4+ cells were features of long-lived donors, compared to aged donors. Strong correlation existed between TCR beta diversity and naive T cell percentage. The lack of PBMC sorting stopped any conclusive naive versus antigen-experienced comparison.

The sequenced sample consisted of blood. The sequence derives from a woman older than 75 in good health.

The CDR3 loop reads CSAREAGTTDTQYF. CDR3 bases: TGCAGTGCTAGAGAGGCAGGGACCACAGATACGCAGTATTTT. The V gene is TRBV20-1, the J gene TRBJ2-3; D assignment may be TRBD1 or TRBD2 (5 bases each). Germline values: CDR1 DFQATT, CDR2 SNEGSKA (reference sequence). CDR3 length: 14 residues. The V end was cut by 0 bases, the J end by 2 bases, with 9 bases between.